One and the same sample provided the 30 T cell receptor beta chains below, sequenced in a study of T cell repertoires in cytomegalovirus infection (dated by TCRdb to between 2019 and 2020). The run used an Illumina HiSeq 1500. Through fastp at Q25 and MiXCR, TCRdb rebuilt clones from the public reads, retaining in-frame beta chains. Under each unique CDR3 protein, matching rows form one entry showing the most common genes and DNA. This sample comprises about 360,000 distinct CDR3 sequences, 15% to 20% of them detected only once. The ten largest make up 8.5% to 10% of the sample. Sequences were obtained from PBMCs. Every receptor here comes from a human donor in good health (CMV status not recorded). Some clones in this sample may be carry-over from other donors' samples.

This clonotype was counted ten times or more. The chain links TRBV28 to TRBJ1-2; D uncertain. Trimming took off 3 bases at V and 8 bases at J, with 13 bases between the two ends. The germline CDR1 and CDR2 sequences are MDHEN and SYDVKM. The CDR3 is 13 residues long. The CDR3 DNA follows: TGTGCCAGCAGTTTGAGCGCCACTGGAGGCTACACCTTC. Translating gives CASSLSATGGYTF.

This clonotype appeared once. The chain links TRBV11-1 to TRBJ1-2; no clear D gene. Between the trimmed V and J ends, which lost 6 bases and 4 bases, there was a span of 15 bases. CDR3 length: 14 amino acids. CDR1 SGHAT and CDR2 FQDESV come from the germline V gene (reference sequence). The CDR3 protein is CASRPAGDPYGYTF. CDR3 sequence (DNA): TGTGCCAGCAGACCCGCCGGGGATCCCTATGGCTACACCTTC.

The chain couples TRBV4-1 to TRBJ1-2, with no clear D. In germline, CDR1 is MGHRA, CDR2 YSYEKL. CDR3 size: 16 residues. Trimming removed 2 bases from V and 3 bases from J, with 16 bases in between. For the CDR3, the DNA is TGCGCCAGCAGCCAAACGCAATCGACAACATACTATGGCTACACCTTC. Its protein is CASSQTQSTTYYGYTF.

This clonotype showed up many times. This chain links TRBV12-3 or TRBV12-4 with TRBJ2-2; weak D call: TRBD2 (6 bases). This CDR3 is 15 amino acids long. Trimming removed 4 bases at V and 4 bases at J, with 13 bases between. CDR3 nucleotides: TGTGCCAGCAGTTCGGGGTCGGGAGTCACCGGGGAGCTGTTTTTT. This gives the protein CASSSGSGVTGELFF.

This clonotype appeared a few times. This chain uses TRBV5-5 with TRBJ2-2; 8 bases map to TRBD2. The length of the CDR3 is 15 residues. Germline-derived CDR1 and CDR2 are SGHKS and YYEKEE (reference sequence). The J segment lost 5 bases and the V segment lost 4 bases, leaving 7 bases of the junction unmatched. The CDR3 sequence is CASSQQSGGTGELFF. The CDR3 nucleotides read TGTGCCAGCAGCCAACAGTCGGGAGGGACCGGGGAGCTGTTTTTT.

The V call is TRBV19, the J call TRBJ1-2; D is undetermined. CDR1 and CDR2 from the germline V gene are LNHDA and SQIVND (reference sequence). V gave up 2 bases and J gave up 1 base, with 8 bases separating them. The CDR3 spans 14 residues. Written as DNA, the CDR3 is TGTGCCAGTAGTATATCGGGTGGTAACTATGGCTACACCTTC. Protein sequence: CASSISGGNYGYTF.

V is TRBV2 and J is TRBJ2-1; a possible D gene is TRBD2 (6 bases). The germline V gene has CDR1 SNHLY and CDR2 FYNNEI. The CDR3 runs to 12 residues. V was clipped by 7 bases and J by 7 bases, with 11 bases between them. CDR3 nucleotides: TGTGCCAGCAAGGGACTTCCTAATGAGCAGTTCTTC. Amino acid sequence: CASKGLPNEQFF.

This clonotype was seen repeatedly, ten times or more. The chain is built from TRBV7-2 and TRBJ2-3; 7 bases fit TRBD1. Germline V gene sequence: CDR1 SGHTA, CDR2 FQGNSA. CDR3 length equals 17 residues. V lost 5 bases, J lost 4 bases, and 15 bases stayed unmatched. The DNA of the CDR3 is TGTGCCAGCAGCGACGCTACAGGGGAGCCCCTTCCAGATACGCAGTATTTT. Translation gives CASSDATGEPLPDTQYF.

This clonotype was detected many times. This chain connects TRBV7-6 to TRBJ2-7; 7 nucleotides line up with TRBD1. Per germline, CDR1 SGHVS and CDR2 FNYEAQ. The CDR3 runs to 15 residues. The J segment lost 1 base and the V segment lost 3 bases, leaving 6 bases of the junction unmatched. The CDR3 DNA reads TGTGCCAGCAGCTTCGGGGACAGCCTTTCCTACGAGCAGTACTTC. Translation: CASSFGDSLSYEQYF. The full variable domain, with the rest looked up from reference TRBV7-6 and TRBJ2-7, is GAGVSQSPRYKVTKRGQDVALRCDPISGHVSLYWYRQALGQGPEFLTYFNYEAQQDKSGLPNDRFSAERPEGSISTLTIQRTEQRDSAMYRCASSFGDSLSYEQYFGPGTRLTVT.

This clonotype was counted a few times. The chain combines TRBV7-8 with TRBJ1-2, with a tentative D call TRBD1 (5 bases). In germline, CDR1 is SGHVS, CDR2 FQNEAQ. V was cut by 2 bases and J by 0 bases, with 10 bases left in between. This CDR3 is built from 15 residues. The CDR3 DNA is TGTGCCAGCAGCTTACCCGGGACGTCTAACTATGGCTACACCTTC. This sequence encodes CASSLPGTSNYGYTF.

The CDR3 sequence is CASTPTVDFRAPGANVLTF. CDR3 DNA sequence: TGTGCCAGCACCCCTACCGTGGATTTCAGGGCTCCCGGGGCCAACGTCCTGACTTTC. The chain has TRBV5-6 and TRBJ2-6; a possible D gene is TRBD1 (5 bases). The CDR3 is 19 residues long. Germline-derived CDR1 and CDR2 are SGHDT and YYEEEE. V lost 6 bases and J 4 bases, leaving 26 bases between the germline ends.

Ten or more counts support this clonotype. The chain recombines TRBV6-2 or TRBV6-3 with TRBJ1-5; TRBD1 agrees at 8 bases. The CDR3 has 15 amino acids. Germline trimming cut 0 bases from V and 9 bases from J; bases unmatched to any gene: 7. Per the germline V gene, CDR1 is MNHEY and CDR2 is SVGEGT. In DNA, the CDR3 is TGTGCCAGCAGTTACTCTGGGACAGGTTGGCCGCCCCAGCATTTT. Translated: CASSYSGTGWPPQHF.

The chain links TRBV5-5 to TRBJ2-3; D tentatively reads TRBD1 or TRBD2 (5 bases each). This CDR3 comprises 12 residues. V lost 4 bases and J lost 7, with 10 bases in between. Germline lookup yields CDR1 SGHKS and CDR2 YYEKEE (reference sequence). The CDR3 DNA sequence: TGTGCCAGCAGCCGATGGGGGAATACGCAGTATTTT. It is translated as CASSRWGNTQYF. Using reference TRBV5-5 and TRBJ2-3 for the parts outside the CDR3, the full variable domain is DAGVTQSPTHLIKTRGQQVTLRCSPISGHKSVSWYQQVLGQGPQFIFQYYEKEERGRGNFPDRFSARQFPNYSSELNVNALLLGDSALYLCASSRWGNTQYFGPGTRLTVL.

This clonotype has only a few counts. The V gene is TRBV19, the J gene TRBJ1-5, with 9 bases fitting TRBD1. The CDR3 loop spans 13 amino acids. The V segment lost 7 bases and the J segment 9 bases; nucleotides outside the gene matches: 7. In germline, CDR1 is LNHDA, CDR2 SQIVND (reference sequence). CDR3 coding DNA: TGTGCCAGTAATAACTTGGACAGGGGGCCCCAGCATTTT. This sequence encodes CASNNLDRGPQHF. The whole variable domain, filled in from reference TRBV19 and TRBJ1-5, reads DGGITQSPKYLFRKEGQNVTLSCEQNLNHDAMYWYRQDPGQGLRLIYYSQIVNDFQKGDIAEGYSVSREKKESFPLTVTSAQKNPTAFYLCASNNLDRGPQHFGDGTRLSIL.

V gene TRBV13 combines with J gene TRBJ2-7; 7 bases agree with TRBD1. Germline lookup yields CDR1 PRHDT and CDR2 FYEKMQ (reference sequence). The CDR3 length is 15 residues. J lost 5 bases, V lost 0 bases, and 7 bases had no gene match. The CDR3 nucleotides read TGTGCCAGCAGCTTAGGCCAGGGGGTAGCCCACGAGCAGTACTTC. Translation gives CASSLGQGVAHEQYF. The full variable domain, with the rest looked up from reference TRBV13 and TRBJ2-7, is AAGVIQSPRHLIKEKRETATLKCYPIPRHDTVYWYQQGPGQDPQFLISFYEKMQSDKGSIPDRFSAQQFSDYHSELNMSSLELGDSALYFCASSLGQGVAHEQYFGPGTRLTVT.

This clonotype was found a few times. V usage is TRBV11-2 and J usage is TRBJ1-1, with 7 bases that match TRBD1. The CDR3 totals 14 residues. The J segment lost 1 base and the V segment lost 6 bases, leaving 5 bases of the junction unmatched. Germline V gene sequence: CDR1 SGHAT, CDR2 FQNNGV. CDR3 sequence reads: CASRPGQENTEAFF. The DNA for the CDR3 is TGTGCCAGCAGACCCGGACAGGAGAACACTGAAGCTTTCTTT.

This clonotype appeared a few times. This chain uses TRBV29-1 with TRBJ2-1, with 12 bases matching TRBD2. Trimming took 0 bases from V and 6 from J; bases not matched to a gene: 3. Looked up from germline, CDR1 is SQVTM and CDR2 is ANQGSEA. CDR3 length equals 15 residues. The CDR3 DNA reads TGCAGCGTTGAAGATCTGACTAGCGGGGGCAATGAGCAGTTCTTC. The encoded protein is CSVEDLTSGGNEQFF.

The V call is TRBV11-2, the J call TRBJ2-7, with a tentative D call TRBD2 (5 bases). V gave up 5 bases and J gave up 1 base, with 15 bases separating them. From germline, CDR1 is SGHAT and CDR2 FQNNGV. The CDR3 contains 15 residues. In nucleotides, the CDR3 is TGTGCCAGCAGCACCCAATCTGGGGAGTCCTACGAGCAGTACTTC. As protein: CASSTQSGESYEQYF.

The chain recombines TRBV6-2 or TRBV6-3 with TRBJ1-5, with unresolved D. V was cut by 5 bases and J by 5 bases, with 13 bases left in between. Germline values: CDR1 MNHEY, CDR2 SVGEGT. This CDR3 comprises 14 residues. The CDR3 nucleotides are TGTGCCAGCAGTCCCGGACGGAGGGATCAGCCCCAGCATTTT. Its protein product is CASSPGRRDQPQHF.

This clonotype turned up a few times. The gene calls are TRBV15 and TRBJ1-1; TRBD1 aligns across 8 bases. The CDR3 has 13 residues. Germline CDR1 and CDR2: LNHNV and YYDKDF (reference sequence). With V trimmed by 5 bases and J by 6 bases, 5 bases remained unmatched. CDR3 coding DNA: TGTGCCACCAGCGGGGAGACAGGGGCTGAAGCTTTCTTT. This sequence encodes CATSGETGAEAFF.

Many counts were recorded for this clonotype. V and J are TRBV7-2 and TRBJ1-2; 8 nucleotides align to TRBD1. Germline CDR1 SGHTA, CDR2 FQGNSA. The CDR3 runs to 13 residues. Trimming cost V 5 bases and J 4 bases; bases outside gene matches: 3. DNA for the CDR3: TGTGCCAGCAGCATTGGACAGGGCTATGGCTACACCTTC. Translated: CASSIGQGYGYTF.

The rearrangement joins TRBV6-5 to TRBJ2-3; D may be TRBD2 (5 bases). In germline, CDR1 is MNHEY, CDR2 SVGAGI. This CDR3 has 14 residues. The CDR3 DNA reads as TGTGTCACCAAACGGGGTCTTAGCACAGATACGCAGTATTTT. This gives the protein CVTKRGLSTDTQYF.

The rearrangement links TRBV2 to TRBJ2-7; D not resolved. V lost 6 bases, J lost 1 base, and 13 bases lay in between. The CDR3 is 14 amino acids. Germline values: CDR1 SNHLY, CDR2 FYNNEI. The CDR3 region has the DNA TGTGCCAGCAGCCGAGTCGAGGTATCCTACGAGCAGTACTTC. This encodes CASSRVEVSYEQYF.

This clonotype showed up many times. The chain carries TRBV7-2 and TRBJ1-2; tentative D call: TRBD1 (5 bases). This CDR3 has 13 amino acids. Germline V gives CDR1 SGHTA, CDR2 FQGNSA. The ends were cut back, 6 bases at V and 4 bases at J, with 12 bases in the middle. The CDR3 DNA follows: TGTGCCAGCAGTTACGACAGCAGCTATGGCTACACCTTC. Amino acids: CASSYDSSYGYTF.

The table lists this clonotype with a few counts. The chain couples TRBV6-2 or TRBV6-3 to TRBJ2-7, with TRBD2 matching over 7 bases. The CDR3 has 16 amino acids. Germline loops: CDR1 MNHEY, CDR2 SVGEGT. Germline trimming cut 2 bases from V and 4 bases from J; bases unmatched to any gene: 11. The CDR3, as DNA: TGTGCCAGCAGTTACCGGCGGGAGATCTTAGGGTACGAGCAGTACTTC. Translated: CASSYRREILGYEQYF.

The chain couples TRBV6-2 or TRBV6-3 to TRBJ2-5; 7 positions match TRBD2. Germline assignment: CDR1 MNHEY and CDR2 SVGEGT. This CDR3 region has 17 residues. The trim removed 2 bases at V and 0 bases at J, leaving 9 bases unmatched. Here the CDR3 DNA reads TGTGCCAGCAGTTACGGACCGGGACTAAAGTACCAAGAGACCCAGTACTTC. The encoded protein is CASSYGPGLKYQETQYF.

This clonotype came up many times. The chain carries TRBV7-8 and TRBJ2-1; 10 bases match TRBD2. The length of the CDR3 is 16 residues. The junction had 19 bases not matched to a gene; V was cut back by 5 bases and J by 15 bases. Germline V CDR1 and CDR2: SGHVS, FQNEAQ. The CDR3, as DNA: TGTGCCAGCAGCCACACCAGGCTAGCGGGGGCCTCGGCGCCGTTCTTC. As protein: CASSHTRLAGASAPFF.

This clonotype was seen repeatedly, ten times or more. The chain uses TRBV7-9 and TRBJ1-6, with D unresolved. Trimming shortened V by 2 bases and J by 9 bases, and 14 bases separated the two germline ends. Germline loops: CDR1 SEHNR, CDR2 FQNEAQ (reference sequence). CDR3 length: 15 residues. The CDR3 loop reads CASSLQVQRGSPLHF. The CDR3, as DNA: TGTGCCAGCAGCTTACAGGTTCAACGTGGTTCACCCCTCCACTTT.

In this sample, this clonotype turned up a few times. This chain links TRBV6-1 with TRBJ2-2; 9 nucleotides match TRBD2. Germline V CDR1 and CDR2: MNHNS, SASEGT. The CDR3 has 14 amino acids. The J segment lost 2 bases and the V segment lost 10 bases, leaving 5 bases of the junction unmatched. CDR3: CATQTSGNTGELFF. The DNA of the CDR3 is TGTGCCACCCAGACTAGCGGTAACACCGGGGAGCTGTTTTTT.

This clonotype was recorded at least ten times. The chain recombines TRBV7-6 with TRBJ1-6, with 7 bases identical to TRBD1. Germline loops: CDR1 SGHVS, CDR2 FNYEAQ. The CDR3 extends over 15 amino acids. Trimming cost V 5 bases and J 14 bases; bases outside gene matches: 15. For the CDR3, the DNA is TGTGCCAGCAGCGCCCGGGGAGGGGGCGTTCCATCCCTCCACTTT. As protein: CASSARGGGVPSLHF.